The 16 T cell receptor beta chains below were found in one sample sequenced in a study of a mutant IDH1 vaccine in newly diagnosed glioma. Clones were read by immunoSEQ multiplex PCR, and TCRdb kept only the in-frame ones, dropping some. This table has tens of thousands of clones, 75% to 95% appearing once. The time point here: week 5, during vaccination. Vaccinated patients received 300 ug of mutant IDH1 20-mer peptide per dose, with topical imiquimod. These receptors lack a known antigen. The sequencing here drew on PBMCs, taken from a glioma patient whose treatment included an IDH1 peptide vaccine. The source is a woman between 45 and 65 years old with glioma.

The chain joins TRBV7-8 to TRBJ1-5; 7 bases map to TRBD1. J was trimmed by 3 bases and V by 5 bases; bases with no gene match: 7. The CDR3 contains 15 residues. Germline loops: CDR1 SGHVS, CDR2 FQNEAQ. The CDR3 sequence is CASSPRDSTNQPQHF. The CDR3 nucleotides are TGTGCCAGCAGCCCCCGGGACAGCACCAATCAGCCCCAGCATTTT. The variable domain in full, completed from reference TRBV7-8 and TRBJ1-5, reads GAGVSQSPRYKVAKRGQDVALRCDPISGHVSLFWYQQALGQGPEFLTYFQNEAQLDKSGLPSDRFFAERPEGSVSTLKIQRTQQEDSAVYLCASSPRDSTNQPQHFGDGTRLSIL.

DNA of the CDR3: TGTGCCAGCAGGAGAGCAGGGGGCGACGAGCAGTACTTC. It specifies CASRRAGGDEQYF. The chain recombines TRBV5-5 with TRBJ2-7; TRBD1 matches at 8 bases. Trimming removed 5 bases from V and 5 bases from J; junction bases left unmatched: 6. Germline CDR1 reads SGHKS; CDR2 reads YYEKEE (reference sequence). The CDR3 contains 13 residues. Combining the CDR3 with reference TRBV5-5 and TRBJ2-7 gives the whole variable domain DAGVTQSPTHLIKTRGQQVTLRCSPISGHKSVSWYQQVLGQGPQFIFQYYEKEERGRGNFPDRFSARQFPNYSSELNVNALLLGDSALYLCASRRAGGDEQYFGPGTRLTVT.

The gene calls are TRBV5-6 and TRBJ2-2; D is unresolved. Germline CDR1 SGHDT, CDR2 YYEEEE. The V and J ends lost 3 bases and 3 bases respectively, with 6 bases between them. The CDR3 runs 13 residues. Here the CDR3 reads CASSSPHTGELFF. The CDR3 DNA follows: TGTGCCAGCAGCTCCCCCCACACCGGGGAGCTGTTTTTT.

The J gene is TRBJ2-2, the V gene TRBV2; 11 bases are a match to TRBD2. Trimming took 7 bases from V and 1 from J; bases not matched to a gene: 2. This CDR3 spans 15 amino acids. The germline CDR1 and CDR2 sequences are SNHLY and FYNNEI. CDR3 protein: CASIGTSGNTGELFF. The DNA of the CDR3 is TGTGCCAGCATAGGGACTAGCGGGAACACCGGGGAGCTGTTTTTT. The variable domain in full, with the rest retrieved from reference TRBV2 and TRBJ2-2, is EPEVTQTPSHQVTQMGQEVILRCVPISNHLYFYWYRQILGQKVEFLVSFYNNEISEKSEIFDDQFSVERPDGSNFTLKIRSTKLEDSAMYFCASIGTSGNTGELFFGEGSRLTVL.

CDR3 in amino acids: CASSPPRIQGTETQYF. The CDR3 DNA reads TGCGCCAGCAGCCCTCCTAGGATACAGGGAACGGAGACCCAGTACTTC. V and J are TRBV4-1 and TRBJ2-5, with a weak D call TRBD1 (6 bases). With 4 bases removed from V and 5 bases from J, the gap between germline ends came to 20 bases. The CDR3 length is 16 residues. Germline V gene lookup returns CDR1 MGHRA and CDR2 YSYEKL.

V usage is TRBV5-1 and J usage is TRBJ1-1, with 7 bases aligning to TRBD1. CDR3 length equals 15 residues. J gave up 0 bases and V 3 bases, and 5 bases lay outside the gene matches. Germline lookup yields CDR1 SGHRS and CDR2 YFSETQ. The DNA for the CDR3 is TGCGCCAGCAGCTCGACCGGGACAGTGAACACTGAAGCTTTCTTT. Translation: CASSSTGTVNTEAFF.

J is TRBJ1-5 and V is TRBV10-3, with D maybe TRBD1 (5 bases). CDR1 ENHRY and CDR2 SYGVKD come from the germline V gene. Between the trimmed V and J ends, which lost 3 bases and 2 bases, there was a span of 8 bases. The CDR3 runs to 14 residues. For the CDR3, the DNA is TGTGCCATCAGTGAAAGGGGCGGCAATCAGCCCCAGCATTTT. Translated: CAISERGGNQPQHF.

V usage is TRBV18 and J usage is TRBJ1-4; D gene unclear. CDR1 and CDR2 (germline): KGHSH, LQKENI. Trimming cost V 2 bases and J 0 bases, with 7 bases left between them. The CDR3 is 15 residues long. The CDR3 DNA sequence: TGTGCCAGCTCACCAAGAGGATCAACTAATGAAAAACTGTTTTTT. The encoded protein is CASSPRGSTNEKLFF.

The chain couples TRBV30 to TRBJ2-7; 10 bases fit TRBD2. CDR3 length: 17 residues. CDR1 and CDR2 (germline): GTSNPN, SVGIG (reference sequence). Losses at the gene ends were 3 bases for V and 3 bases for J; bases not matched to a gene: 14. The chain's CDR3 is CAWSDILRLAGDYEQYF. In DNA form, the CDR3 reads TGTGCCTGGAGCGATATTCTCCGGCTAGCGGGAGACTACGAGCAGTACTTC.

The rearrangement links TRBV7-8 to TRBJ1-3; D not certain. The germline V gene encodes CDR1 SGHVS and CDR2 FQNEAQ. V was cut by 7 bases and J by 0 bases, with 16 bases left in between. The CDR3 is made up of 16 amino acids. The CDR3 reads CASTVNPGFSGNTIYF. CDR3 DNA sequence: TGTGCCAGCACCGTAAACCCCGGATTCTCTGGAAACACCATATATTTT.

The chain employs TRBV2 and TRBJ1-6; no firm D call. The germline V gene has CDR1 SNHLY and CDR2 FYNNEI. The CDR3 covers 14 residues. Trimming cost V 7 bases and J 1 base, with 8 bases left between them. CDR3 residues: CASTEKSYNSPLHF. As DNA, the CDR3 is TGTGCCAGCACGGAAAAGTCCTATAATTCACCCCTCCACTTT.

The chain is built from TRBV7-8 and TRBJ2-7; TRBD1 matches at 8 bases. Per the germline V gene, CDR1 is SGHVS and CDR2 is FQNEAQ. The CDR3 totals 17 residues. J was trimmed by 2 bases and V by 1 base; bases with no gene match: 10. The CDR3: CASSLGASAGGPYEQYF. DNA of the CDR3: TGTGCCAGCAGCTTAGGCGCGTCGGCAGGGGGCCCCTACGAGCAGTACTTC.

The chain joins TRBV29-1 to TRBJ2-2; D remains unclear. Germline V gene lookup returns CDR1 SQVTM and CDR2 ANQGSEA. This CDR3 is 13 amino acids long. Trimming took 0 bases from V and 8 from J, leaving 10 bases between them. The CDR3 is CSVEDASAGELFF. The DNA for the CDR3 is TGCAGCGTTGAAGACGCCTCTGCGGGGGAGCTGTTTTTT.

V gene TRBV11-2 combines with J gene TRBJ2-3, with 8 bases fitting TRBD1. The V gene's germline CDR1 is SGHAT and CDR2 FQNNGV. The CDR3 length is 17 residues. V lost 1 base and J lost 5; bases outside the gene matches: 11. CDR3 amino acids: CASSLGAGGARRDTQYF. CDR3 nucleotide sequence: TGTGCCAGCAGCTTAGGGGCAGGGGGCGCCCGAAGAGATACGCAGTATTTT.

V usage is TRBV5-4 and J usage is TRBJ2-7; 11 bases are shared with TRBD1. Germline loops: CDR1 SGHNT, CDR2 YYREEE (reference sequence). With V trimmed by 4 bases and J by 3 bases, 3 bases remained unmatched. This CDR3 has 14 amino acids. Written as DNA, the CDR3 is TGTGCCAGCAGCCGGGGACAGGGGGACTACGAGCAGTACTTC. As protein: CASSRGQGDYEQYF. The entire variable domain, with the rest obtained from reference TRBV5-4 and TRBJ2-7, is as follows: ETGVTQSPTHLIKTRGQQVTLRCSSQSGHNTVSWYQQALGQGPQFIFQYYREEENGRGNFPPRFSGLQFPNYSSELNVNALELDDSALYLCASSRGQGDYEQYFGPGTRLTVT.

The chain combines TRBV28 with TRBJ2-1; weak D call: TRBD2 (5 bases). Germline CDR1 reads MDHEN; CDR2 reads SYDVKM. The V end was cut by 3 bases, the J end by 0 bases, with 12 bases between. The CDR3 covers 16 residues. CDR3: CASSLRAEYSYNEQFF. CDR3 sequence (DNA): TGTGCCAGCAGTTTGAGGGCGGAGTACTCCTACAATGAGCAGTTCTTC.